These 25 T cell receptor beta chains originate from one sample sequenced in a study of T cell responses to AZD1222 COVID-19 vaccine. TCRdb's copy holds only in-frame clones and misses some; the assay was immunoSEQ multiplex PCR. Of about 94,000 clones detected, less than 85% appear once; the ten largest clones hold about 4.5%. Source: peripheral blood, taken 28 days after the second AZD1222 dose. The source is an adult who received the AZD1222 COVID-19 vaccine.

The V gene is TRBV9, the J gene TRBJ2-1, with 12 bases identical to TRBD2. V dropped 3 bases and J dropped 8; count of bases not matched to a gene: 6. This CDR3 region has 15 residues. CDR1 and CDR2 from the germline V gene are SGDLS and YYNGEE. The CDR3 here is CASSETSGSFDEQFF. CDR3 nucleotides: TGTGCCAGCAGCGAGACTAGCGGGAGTTTCGATGAGCAGTTCTTC.

This chain joins TRBV5-1 and TRBJ2-3; 15 bases line up with TRBD2. The CDR3 covers 17 residues. The trim removed 4 bases at V and 4 bases at J, leaving 7 bases unmatched. Germline V CDR1 and CDR2: SGHRS, YFSETQ. CDR3 nucleotides: TGCGCCAGCAGCAGCGGGACTAGCGGGGGGATCTCAGATACGCAGTATTTT. It codes for CASSSGTSGGISDTQYF. Based on the CDR3 plus reference TRBV5-1 and TRBJ2-3, the full variable domain is KAGVTQTPRYLIKTRGQQVTLSCSPISGHRSVSWYQQTPGQGLQFLFEYFSETQRNKGNFPGRFSGRQFSNSRSEMNVSTLELGDSALYLCASSSGTSGGISDTQYFGPGTRLTVL.

This clone was found once. The V and J genes are TRBV29-1 and TRBJ2-3; a possible D gene is TRBD2 (5 bases). The germline V and J ends were trimmed by 5 bases and 6 bases, with 18 bases remaining between them. The V gene's germline CDR1 is SQVTM and CDR2 ANQGSEA. The CDR3 extends over 14 amino acids. Here the CDR3 reads CSVLVPERPDTQYF. CDR3 coding DNA: TGCAGCGTTCTCGTCCCAGAGCGGCCCGATACGCAGTATTTT.

The chain carries TRBV20-1 and TRBJ2-5; TRBD2 is a possible D gene (6 bases). The ends were cut back, 3 bases at V and 1 base at J, with 15 bases in the middle. CDR1 DFQATT and CDR2 SNEGSKA come from the germline V gene (reference sequence). The CDR3 is 15 residues long. DNA of the CDR3: TGCAGTGCTAGTGGATCTATGGGGGGCCAAGAGACCCAGTACTTC. Translating gives CSASGSMGGQETQYF.

This sequence joins TRBV6-5 and TRBJ2-1; D is undetermined. There are 13 residues in the CDR3. Trimming pared 4 bases from V and 5 bases from J, leaving 9 bases between. CDR1 and CDR2 (germline): MNHEY, SVGAGI. CDR3 residues: CASSWKGNNEQFF. The CDR3 coding sequence is TGTGCCAGCAGTTGGAAGGGAAACAATGAGCAGTTCTTC.

The CDR3 nucleotides are TGTGCCTGGCGTCTTGGAATTAACTATGGCTACACCTTC. This gives the protein CAWRLGINYGYTF. This rearrangement joins TRBV30 to TRBJ1-2; D gene ambiguous. Trimming cost V 5 bases and J 1 base, with 11 bases left between them. The CDR3 extends over 13 amino acids. Germline values: CDR1 GTSNPN, CDR2 SVGIG (reference sequence).

The genes are TRBV6-5 and TRBJ2-1, with 8 bases matching TRBD2. Trimming cost V 6 bases and J 8 bases; bases outside gene matches: 6. This CDR3 is 13 amino acids long. Germline assignment: CDR1 MNHEY and CDR2 SVGAGI. The CDR3 DNA reads TGTGCCAGCAGCCGCCCACTAGCGGATGAGCAGTTCTTC. It encodes CASSRPLADEQFF.

The count of this clone is one. The CDR3 nucleotides are TGTGCCACCAGCAGAGACCCGCGAGGGAACTATGGCTACACCTTC. This sequence encodes CATSRDPRGNYGYTF. The chain is built from TRBV15 and TRBJ1-2; D gene uncertain. The CDR3 contains 15 residues. CDR1 and CDR2 from the germline V gene are LNHNV and YYDKDF (reference sequence). V was clipped by 0 bases and J by 2 bases, with 10 bases between them.

The chain couples TRBV7-2 to TRBJ1-5; maybe TRBD1 (5 bases). CDR3 size: 15 residues. V gave up 2 bases and J gave up 3 bases, with 11 bases separating them. Germline values: CDR1 SGHTA, CDR2 FQGNSA. Here the CDR3 DNA reads TGTGCCAGCAGCTTAAAAGGGGCTTACAATCAGCCCCAGCATTTT. Translation: CASSLKGAYNQPQHF. The full variable domain, with the rest looked up from reference TRBV7-2 and TRBJ1-5, is GAGVSQSPSNKVTEKGKDVELRCDPISGHTALYWYRQSLGQGLEFLIYFQGNSAPDKSGLPSDRFSAERTGGSVSTLTIQRTQQEDSAVYLCASSLKGAYNQPQHFGDGTRLSIL.

The rearrangement joins TRBV30 to TRBJ1-5, with 8 bases that match TRBD1. The V and J ends lost 2 bases and 5 bases, in that order; junction bases with no gene match: 2. From germline, CDR1 is GTSNPN and CDR2 SVGIG (reference sequence). CDR3 length equals 13 residues. The CDR3 DNA reads as TGTGCCTGGAGTCTGACAGGGGATCAGCCCCAGCATTTT. As protein: CAWSLTGDQPQHF. The complete variable domain, with remaining parts taken from reference TRBV30 and TRBJ1-5, reads SQTIHQWPATLVQPVGSPLSLECTVEGTSNPNLYWYRQAAGRGLQLLFYSVGIGQISSEVPQNLSASRPQDRQFILSSKKLLLSDSGFYLCAWSLTGDQPQHFGDGTRLSIL.

The chain recombines TRBV4-1 with TRBJ1-2; 7 bases are shared with TRBD1. The J segment lost 0 bases and the V segment lost 1 base, leaving 5 bases of the junction unmatched. This CDR3 comprises 16 residues. Looked up from germline, CDR1 is MGHRA and CDR2 is YSYEKL. CDR3 amino acids: CASSQVPGTANYGYTF. The CDR3 DNA reads as TGCGCCAGCAGCCAAGTTCCAGGGACAGCTAACTATGGCTACACCTTC.

V usage is TRBV19 and J usage is TRBJ1-2, with D possibly TRBD1 on 5 matching bases. Per the germline V gene, CDR1 is LNHDA and CDR2 is SQIVND (reference sequence). V lost 5 bases and J lost 0, with 13 bases in between. The CDR3 extends over 15 amino acids. The CDR3 spells CASSLGGGANYGYTF. The DNA of the CDR3 is TGTGCCAGTAGTCTCGGTGGAGGGGCTAACTATGGCTACACCTTC.

The chain has TRBV6-5 and TRBJ2-7; 9 nucleotides agree with TRBD2. Per germline, CDR1 MNHEY and CDR2 SVGAGI. The CDR3 spans 16 residues. The trim removed 2 bases at V and 4 bases at J, leaving 9 bases unmatched. CDR3 in DNA: TGTGCCAGCAGTTACAATCTGGGACTAGCAGATTACGAGCAGTACTTC. Protein product: CASSYNLGLADYEQYF.

The gene calls are TRBV11-3 and TRBJ2-3; 7 bases fit TRBD2. This CDR3 contains 14 residues. After removal of 3 bases from V and 4 bases from J, the junction contained 4 bases not matched to a gene. The germline V gene encodes CDR1 SGHNT and CDR2 YENEEA. The CDR3 reads CASSFPGGSDTQYF. The CDR3 nucleotides read TGTGCCAGCAGCTTCCCGGGAGGATCAGATACGCAGTATTTT.

This clone appeared once. The rearrangement uses TRBV7-8 and TRBJ2-7; 7 positions match TRBD1. There are 15 residues in the CDR3. The V segment lost 4 bases and the J segment 7 bases; nucleotides outside the gene matches: 13. Germline-derived CDR1 and CDR2 are SGHVS and FQNEAQ. CDR3 sequence (DNA): TGTGCCAGCAGCTCGACAGGGTACGGCCCGGGGGAGCAGTACTTC. It translates to CASSSTGYGPGEQYF.

This chain uses TRBV27 with TRBJ1-1, with D uncertain. Trimming took off 5 bases at V and 1 base at J, with 17 bases between the two ends. The CDR3 contains 16 residues. Germline V CDR1 and CDR2: MNHEY, SMNVEV (reference sequence). CDR3: CASSTWEGRGNTEAFF. The DNA for the CDR3 is TGTGCCAGCAGTACATGGGAGGGTCGGGGGAACACTGAAGCTTTCTTT.

The chain recombines TRBV2 with TRBJ2-7; TRBD2 matches at 9 bases. V shed 4 bases and J 5 bases; nucleotides not matched to a gene: 9. There are 15 residues in the CDR3. Germline CDR1 SNHLY, CDR2 FYNNEI. This CDR3 reads CASSVRAGGPNEQYF. Here the CDR3 DNA reads TGTGCCAGCAGTGTTCGGGCGGGAGGGCCGAACGAGCAGTACTTC.

The V call is TRBV18, the J call TRBJ2-5; TRBD2 matches 8 bases. CDR3 length equals 16 residues. V lost 2 bases and J lost 6; bases outside the gene matches: 11. Germline V gene sequence: CDR1 KGHSH, CDR2 LQKENI. CDR3 sequence reads: CASSPGSGSDMKTQYF. The CDR3, as DNA: TGTGCCAGCTCACCAGGGAGCGGGAGTGATATGAAGACCCAGTACTTC.

The chain links TRBV27 to TRBJ2-5, with 10 positions matching TRBD1. The germline V gene has CDR1 MNHEY and CDR2 SMNVEV (reference sequence). With 5 bases clipped from V and 5 bases from J, the junction kept 2 bases outside the gene matches. This CDR3 has 13 residues. This CDR3 reads CASSGQGGETQYF. CDR3 coding DNA: TGTGCCAGCAGTGGACAGGGGGGGGAGACCCAGTACTTC.

The CDR3 loop is CASRGGDSLHF. The CDR3 DNA follows: TGTGCCAGCAGGGGGGGGGACTCCCTCCACTTT. The gene calls are TRBV7-9 and TRBJ1-6; D may be TRBD1 (5 bases). Trimming took 6 bases from V and 14 from J, leaving 11 bases between them. Germline loops: CDR1 SEHNR, CDR2 FQNEAQ (reference sequence). The CDR3 totals 11 residues. Combining the CDR3 with reference TRBV7-9 and TRBJ1-6 gives the whole variable domain DTGVSQNPRHKITKRGQNVTFRCDPISEHNRLYWYRQTLGQGPEFLTYFQNEAQLEKSRLLSDRFSAERPKGSFSTLEIQRTEQGDSAMYLCASRGGDSLHFGNGTRLTVT.

The chain joins TRBV6-2 or TRBV6-3 to TRBJ2-1; 7 nucleotides match TRBD2. After removal of 5 bases from V and 0 bases from J, the junction contained 7 bases not matched to a gene. The CDR3 is 16 residues long. Germline V CDR1 and CDR2: MNHEY, SVGEGT. CDR3 region: CASSASSGSSYNEQFF. The CDR3 nucleotides read TGTGCCAGCAGTGCATCTAGCGGTAGCTCCTACAATGAGCAGTTCTTC.

The chain combines TRBV3-1 (or the pseudogene TRBV3-2) with TRBJ2-5; 9 nucleotides match TRBD2. The CDR3 totals 19 residues. V gave up 0 bases and J gave up 1 base; unmatched junction bases: 12. CDR1 and CDR2 (germline): LGHDT, YNNKEL (reference sequence). The CDR3: CASSQDLGRGGRSQETQYF. In DNA, the CDR3 is TGTGCCAGCAGCCAAGATCTGGGGCGGGGGGGCCGTTCCCAAGAGACCCAGTACTTC.

V gene TRBV4-1 combines with J gene TRBJ1-5; TRBD1 agrees at 9 bases. Germline V gene lookup returns CDR1 MGHRA and CDR2 YSYEKL. After removal of 0 bases from V and 7 bases from J, the junction contained 7 bases not matched to a gene. The CDR3 is 16 residues long. CDR3 bases: TGCGCCAGCAGCCAAGATGGGGGACAGGGACGGCAGCCCCAGCATTTT. Protein sequence: CASSQDGGQGRQPQHF.

This sequence joins TRBV7-2 and TRBJ1-5; 8 bases match TRBD1. Losses at the gene ends were 2 bases for V and 6 bases for J; bases not matched to a gene: 3. Germline lookup yields CDR1 SGHTA and CDR2 FQGNSA. The CDR3 has 14 residues. CDR3 residues: CASSLIQGGQPQHF. The CDR3 nucleotides are TGTGCCAGCAGCTTAATACAGGGGGGTCAGCCCCAGCATTTT. Based on the CDR3 plus reference TRBV7-2 and TRBJ1-5, the full variable domain is GAGVSQSPSNKVTEKGKDVELRCDPISGHTALYWYRQSLGQGLEFLIYFQGNSAPDKSGLPSDRFSAERTGGSVSTLTIQRTQQEDSAVYLCASSLIQGGQPQHFGDGTRLSIL.

V gene TRBV4-1 combines with J gene TRBJ1-5, with a possible D match to TRBD1 (5 bases). CDR3 size: 15 residues. The germline V gene has CDR1 MGHRA and CDR2 YSYEKL. V dropped 0 bases and J dropped 7 bases, with 13 bases sitting between them. CDR3 amino acids: CASSQEGGGDQPQHF. The CDR3 region has the DNA TGCGCCAGCAGCCAAGAAGGTGGGGGGGACCAGCCCCAGCATTTT.